These T cell receptor beta chains were read from a single sample in a study of beta chain features in type 1 diabetes. Data came from immunoSEQ multiplex PCR; TCRdb stores just in-frame clones and leaves some out. The repertoire holds some 370,000 clones, with over 8.5% as singletons. Material for sequencing was central memory CD4+ T cells from blood. These receptors all stem from a man younger than 40 with type 1 diabetes. Both conserved end residues are part of each CDR3. A D gene is named only where the DNA matches it firmly. Size is omitted from some rows. Given values are once, few, many or a class for expanded clones.

J gene	V gene	clone size	CDR3 length	D gene	CDR3 DNA	CDR3 protein
TRBJ2-2	TRBV5-1	NA	16	NA	TGCGCCAGCAGCTTGGCCGGGGCAGATTACACCGGGGAGCTGTTTTTT	CASSLAGADYTGELFF
TRBJ2-4	TRBV5-5	few	19	TRBD2	TGTGCCAGCAGCTTGTGGGGGACTAGCGGGAGGGCGGCCAAAAACATTCAGTACTTC	CASSLWGTSGRAAKNIQYF
TRBJ2-7	TRBV5-1	few	14	NA	TGCGCCAGCAGCTTATCAGACCCCGAGGACGAGCAGTACTTC	CASSLSDPEDEQYF
TRBJ1-2	TRBV11-3	NA	15	TRBD1	TGTGCCAGCAGCCTAGGACAGGGTGGGAACTATGGCTACACCTTC	CASSLGQGGNYGYTF
TRBJ2-7	TRBV9	NA	13	TRBD1	TGTGCCAGCAGCGCCTGGACAGGGGGAGAGCAGTACTTC	CASSAWTGGEQYF
TRBJ1-2	TRBV2	few	15	TRBD1	TGTGCCAGCAGTTCCGCAGGGGGAGGCAACTATGGCTACACCTTC	CASSSAGGGNYGYTF
TRBJ2-6	TRBV29-1	NA	12	NA	TGCAGCGTTCTATCTGGGGCCAACGTCCTGACTTTC	CSVLSGANVLTF
TRBJ1-2	TRBV19	few	13	NA	TGTGCCAGTAGTATAACGGGAGAATATGGCTACACCTTC	CASSITGEYGYTF
TRBJ2-7	TRBV2	NA	14	TRBD1	TGTGCCAGCACCTGGACAGGGGAATCCTACGAGCAGTACTTC	CASTWTGESYEQYF
TRBJ2-5	TRBV5-6	NA	14	NA	TGTGCCAGCAGCTTTTTGACAGGACAAGAGACCCAGTACTTC	CASSFLTGQETQYF
TRBJ2-5	TRBV28	NA	14	TRBD1	TGTGCCAGCAGTAGAGGACAGGGGGGCGAGACCCAGTACTTC	CASSRGQGGETQYF
TRBJ2-3	TRBV12-2	NA	13	NA	TGTGCAAGTCGCTTAGCGGACGGAGCAACGCAGTATTTT	CASRLADGATQYF
TRBJ2-7	TRBV28	NA	15	TRBD2	TGTGCCAGCAGGACGACTAGCGGGAGTGTACCCGAGCAGTACTTC	CASRTTSGSVPEQYF
TRBJ1-5	TRBV6-1	few	14	TRBD1	TGTGCCAGCAGTCGTCAGGGGGCGATTCAGCCCCAGCATTTT	CASSRQGAIQPQHF
TRBJ2-1	TRBV4-3	many	19	TRBD2	TGCGCCAGCAGCCAAGATCGAAGCGTTAGCGGGAGTTGGAGGGTTGAGCAGTTCTTC	CASSQDRSVSGSWRVEQFF
TRBJ1-3	TRBV28	many	13	NA	TGTGCCAGCGCAGGGGCCCCTGGAAACACCATATATTTT	CASAGAPGNTIYF
TRBJ1-2	TRBV6-1	NA	14	TRBD1	TGTGCCAGCAGTGAGTGGGACAGGGTATCGGCCTACACCTTC	CASSEWDRVSAYTF
TRBJ2-7	TRBV6-1	few	13	TRBD2	TGTGCCAGCGGGGGACTAGGGATGAACGAGCAGTACTTC	CASGGLGMNEQYF
TRBJ1-3	TRBV5-1	NA	14	NA	TGCGCCAGCAGCTTCGACAGTTATGGAAACACCATATATTTT	CASSFDSYGNTIYF
TRBJ2-7	TRBV6-5	few	16	TRBD2	TGTGCCAGCAGTTCGCCTGAAGCGGGGCTCTCCTACGAGCAGTACTTC	CASSSPEAGLSYEQYF
TRBJ1-1	TRBV29-1	few	14	TRBD1	TGCAGCCTCCGACAGGGTCGAGTGAACACTGAAGCTTTCTTT	CSLRQGRVNTEAFF
TRBJ1-5	TRBV28	NA	15	NA	TGTGCCAGCAGTTTAGGAGGCCATCGCAATCAGCCCCAGCATTTT	CASSLGGHRNQPQHF
TRBJ1-2	TRBV19	NA	15	TRBD1	TGTGCCAGTAGTATAGATCTCGACAGGGGATATGGCTACACCTTC	CASSIDLDRGYGYTF
TRBJ2-1	TRBV28	NA	16	TRBD2	TGTGCCAGCAGTTTACTAGCGGGAGATTCTTACAATGAGCAGTTCTTC	CASSLLAGDSYNEQFF
TRBJ2-3	TRBV18	NA	14	NA	TGTGCCAGCTCACCTACGGCCACCACAGATACGCAGTATTTT	CASSPTATTDTQYF
TRBJ1-2	TRBV11-1	NA	12	NA	TGTGCCAGCAGCTCCGGGACGGATGGCTACACCTTC	CASSSGTDGYTF
TRBJ2-2	TRBV5-4	few	16	TRBD1	TGTGCCAGCAGCTTTCCGGGACAGGCGTACACCGGGGAGCTGTTTTTT	CASSFPGQAYTGELFF
TRBJ2-1	TRBV5-1	NA	15	NA	TGCGCCAGCAGTGATGCACCGGGAGCAGGCAATGAGCAGTTCTTC	CASSDAPGAGNEQFF
TRBJ2-5	TRBV29-1	NA	14	TRBD1	TGCAGCGCAAAACCACAGGGGGCACAAGAGACCCAGTACTTC	CSAKPQGAQETQYF
TRBJ2-7	TRBV6-1	few	15	TRBD1	TGTGCCAGCAGTGACGGACAGGGGGCCACCTACGAGCAGTACTTC	CASSDGQGATYEQYF
TRBJ2-1	TRBV2	NA	14	TRBD2	TGTGCCAGCAGTGTTCTAGCGGTATCGAATGAGCAGTTCTTC	CASSVLAVSNEQFF
TRBJ2-5	TRBV30	NA	16	NA	TGTGCCTGGAGTGTATATGGCGGGATGGTAGAAGAGACCCAGTACTTC	CAWSVYGGMVEETQYF
TRBJ2-3	TRBV5-1	few	17	NA	TGCGCCAGCAGCTTGGAGGGTTCAGGCCAGAGCACAGATACGCAGTATTTT	CASSLEGSGQSTDTQYF
TRBJ1-3	TRBV28	few	16	NA	TGTGCCAGCAGTTTTTGGGGACAATCCTCTGGAAACACCATATATTTT	CASSFWGQSSGNTIYF
TRBJ1-1	TRBV5-1	NA	14	TRBD1	TGCGCCAGCTGCGAACAGGGGGAGAACACTGAAGCTTTCTTT	CASCEQGENTEAFF
TRBJ2-5	TRBV19	NA	13	NA	TGTGCCAGTAGGCCCACTAGTTTGGAGACCCAGTACTTC	CASRPTSLETQYF
TRBJ2-2	TRBV7-2	NA	17	TRBD2	TGTGCCAGCAGCCGGACTAGCGATACCGCGAACACCGGGGAGCTGTTTTTT	CASSRTSDTANTGELFF
TRBJ2-1	TRBV9	many	16	NA	TGTGCCAGCAGCGTAGTGCCTAGATTGGATGACAATGAGCAGTTCTTC	CASSVVPRLDDNEQFF
TRBJ1-1	TRBV19	few	17	TRBD1	TGTGCCAGTAGTATTTTGACAGGGGGCTACATGAACACTGAAGCTTTCTTT	CASSILTGGYMNTEAFF
TRBJ2-3	TRBV29-1	NA	15	TRBD1	TGCAGCGTTGACCCGACAGGGCTCGGGACAGATACGCAGTATTTT	CSVDPTGLGTDTQYF
TRBJ1-5	TRBV27	few	16	TRBD1	TGTGCCAGCAGTTTTTCGACCACAGGGGGCACTCAGCCCCAGCATTTT	CASSFSTTGGTQPQHF
TRBJ1-5	TRBV19	few	13	NA	TGTGCCAGTACCATGGGTCCGAATCAGCCCCAGCATTTT	CASTMGPNQPQHF
TRBJ1-5	TRBV19	NA	16	NA	TGTGCCAGTAGTGCACAGGGTAGTAGTCGCAATCAGCCCCAGCATTTT	CASSAQGSSRNQPQHF
TRBJ2-5	TRBV7-8	few	12	NA	TGTGCCAGCAGCTTAGCTCAGCAGGCTAAGTACTTC	CASSLAQQAKYF
TRBJ1-1	TRBV4-1	few	14	NA	TGCGCCAGCAGCCAATTTCATCCAAAGGCTGAAGCTTTCTTT	CASSQFHPKAEAFF
TRBJ2-1	TRBV28	many	16	NA	TGTGCCAGCAGTCCTTTGTCCCTGAGCTCCTACAATGAGCAGTTCTTC	CASSPLSLSSYNEQFF
TRBJ2-7	TRBV9	NA	15	NA	TGTGCCAGCAGCGGTAGTGACCCGTATTCCTACGAGCAGTACTTC	CASSGSDPYSYEQYF
TRBJ2-6	TRBV29-1	many	14	NA	TGCAGCGTTGATTCAGGGGCCGGGGCCAACGTCCTGACTTTC	CSVDSGAGANVLTF
TRBJ2-3	TRBV18	many	13	NA	TGTGCCAGCTCGAGGCTCCGCACAGATACGCAGTATTTT	CASSRLRTDTQYF
TRBJ1-1	TRBV7-3	NA	13	NA	TGTGCCGGCAGCTTACAGGGAAACACTGAAGCTTTCTTT	CAGSLQGNTEAFF